The source of this T cell receptor (beta chain) is a study of cytomegalovirus exposure and HLA in healthy donors (dated 2017 in TCRdb). With regard to the full study: According to an earlier analysis of 587 of the donors, 150 million to 200 million T cells yielded 117 million unique TCR beta sequences and 276 Gb of sequence data. Every discovery cohort repertoire had been produced on one sequencing platform. Typing coverage differed by locus: A, B, C, DRB1 and DQB1 were typed in roughly 629-630 donors, DQA1 in 500 to 550, DPA1 in 600 to 610, and DPB1 in around 490. Alongside the repertoire data, information on donor age, sex, ethnicity and CMV serostatus was compiled. In addition to the first cohort of 650 to 750 subjects, a separate validation cohort of some 120 different subjects was used. The study was designed to test whether signatures of past pathogen exposure could be identified by cataloging public T cell receptors. In a later analysis, previously published TCR beta repertoires from more than 500 donors were re-analyzed and high-resolution HLA genotyping was added so that TCR occurrence patterns could be studied. On average, roughly 250,000 unique TCR beta nucleotide sequences were sequenced per donor among 350 to 400 genotyped donors of the cohort, with roughly 18% of those sequences being non-productive. In a later genetic analysis, genome-wide SNP genotypes for about 65% of the 666 donors were used, and that subset was treated as a discovery cohort. The study used immunosequencing to profile the T cell repertoires of approximately 650 subjects and linked those repertoires to cytomegalovirus serostatus. Four to six DR-DQ haplotypes were handled as single units for association and clustering, since linkage in the cohort was strong. An early release that covered 500 to 800 HLA-typed donors contained around 300 gigabases of sequencing data and tens of millions of unique TCR sequences. Of the 300 to 500 genotyped donors, more than 75% were placed in the genetic ancestry cluster associated with self-reported Caucasian donors. HLA typing included class I and class II loci at four-digit resolution. In the later analysis, no new phenotypic data were used to find candidate immune exposures; instead, reliance was placed on TCR beta sequences and their occurrence across donors. An earlier analysis of fewer than 750 of the donors used high-throughput TCR beta sequencing to judge whether each TCR beta V gene segment behaved as functional or pseudogenic. To predict cytomegalovirus infection status, the study brought together high-throughput TCR immunosequencing, statistical association of individual TCRs with disease status, and machine learning. Beyond this particular receptor, the publication reports: Linkage disequilibrium might explain the correlated functional status among segregating V segments, but an unknown experimental factor could not be excluded. It was suggested by the authors that the approach could potentially be generalized to other disease states and immunological phenotypes. A cluster of highly shared sequence variants was judged likely to represent a technical artifact of the sequencing pipeline. Strong co-occurrence of HLA alleles, especially DR and DQ, made assigning TCR associations to individual alleles difficult. Only TCR beta chains were sequenced in this cohort, and the absence of alpha or paired-chain data limited detectable features. In vitro tests confirmed that three of the cytomegalovirus-associated TCR beta chains recognize cytomegalovirus antigens. The only immune exposure information available for the cohort was CMV serostatus. Presence/absence analyses assumed roughly uniform sequencing depth across donors, an assumption that may not hold. Broadly in line with IMGT annotations, most TCR beta V segments showed up in productive rearrangements about 90% or about 30% of the time in an earlier analysis of roughly 590 of the donors. A further reported finding was that TCR beta sequences accurately predicted the HLA-A and HLA-B alleles for most subjects in the first cohort. The classifier was reported to diagnose cytomegalovirus status with high specificity and sensitivity in both the original and validation cohorts. V-gene and J-gene trimming of TCR beta chains was associated with a missense DCLRE1C variant in a later genetic analysis, and the association was replicated in an independent cohort. While some public TCRs were present in many individuals, most TCR sequences turned up only very rarely across donors. In a later analysis, HLA-associated TCR beta chains showed more clonal expansion and lower generation probabilities than non-associated chains that were equally common. In a later analysis, TCR association rates were found to vary across HLA loci, with the most associated TCRs seen for DRB1 alleles and the fewest for HLA-C alleles. Because HLA typing was unavailable for some donors at each locus, only the typed subset was used in association tests. Compared with the approximately 600-donor mean, donors in an Asian-associated ancestry cluster had fewer N-insertions in productive TCRs, according to a later genetic analysis. According to a later analysis, parvovirus B19, influenza, CMV and Epstein-Barr virus appeared linked to several top co-occurrence clusters. Because counts were too low, about 17 rarely observed V segments, including chromosome 9 orphons, were excluded from the earlier analysis of around 640 of the donors. The study gave a list of more than 150 TCR beta chains associated with cytomegalovirus. A later analysis associated 16,951 TCR beta sequences with specific HLA alleles at a false discovery rate of 0.05. In a later analysis, most CMV-associated TCR beta chains were found to appear HLA-restricted, with HLA associations seemingly driven largely by CMV exposure.

In the case of this clone: Its antigen target is currently unknown. Per-nucleotide qualities are absent, and no much larger clonotype sits a single base away.

Receptor amplification or capture employed the immunoSEQ multiplex PCR assay. The multiplex PCR relied on a mix of 60 forward primers for TCR Vbeta segments and 13 reverse primers for TCR Jbeta segments. A multiplex PCR assay on genomic DNA amplified the CDR3 region of rearranged TCR beta genes. The amplified TCR beta libraries were sequenced on the Illumina HiSeq System as 87-base-pair reads. In the paper's pipeline: Across the 670 or so repertoires, a later analysis counted some 80 million unique TCR beta chains, around 11 million of which were shared by at least two donors. A nearest-neighbor algorithm error-corrected the raw reads and collapsed the reads into unique sequences, merging closely related sequences to remove PCR and sequencing errors. To assign V, D and J gene segments, CDR3 sequences were aligned to IMGT reference sequences. Each retained sequence needed at least a six-nucleotide match to both a V gene segment and a J gene segment. A rearrangement was called productive if the CDR3 had no stop codons and remained in frame with V and J, and every other rearrangement was called non-productive. CDR3 was defined according to IMGT convention as the region running from the second conserved V-encoded cysteine to the conserved J-encoded phenylalanine. The earlier analysis of about 530 of the donors excluded any sequence lacking an unambiguous match to a single V gene segment. An earlier analysis of 587 of the donors called V segments functional above 56.7% productive rearrangements and segregating when the between-donor standard deviation exceeded 5%. A statistical classification framework was developed to diagnose cytomegalovirus status using the catalog of TCR beta chain sequences. In a later analysis, V and J genes were assigned by comparing TCR nucleotide sequences against IMGT/GENE-DB human TR gene sequences. Using the TCRdist pipeline, a later analysis assigned CDR3 sequences along with most-parsimonious VDJ recombination scenarios. A later analysis defined each TCR beta chain by its CDR3 amino acid sequence plus V-gene family, and excluded reads lacking a unique V-gene family. To address suspected cross-contamination and a sequencing artifact, a later analysis removed 592 highly shared, low-generation-probability nucleotide sequences. A later analysis calculated a clonal expansion index for each public chain from normalized within-repertoire ranks of inferred template counts. A later analysis computed generation probabilities with a VDJ recombination model fitted to out-of-frame rearrangements, and checked the results against IGoR. A later analysis scored TCR-TCR, TCR-HLA and TCR-CMV co-occurrence with hypergeometric tests, applying a repertoire-size bias correction to TCR pairs. A later analysis estimated false discovery rates by permuting HLA or CMV assignments 20 times. In a later analysis, co-occurring TCRs were grouped using DBSCAN, with TCRdist sequence similarity added in when clustering inside HLA-allele-positive subsets. For co-occurrence clustering, repertoires with fewer than 30,000 or more than 120,000 public chains were excluded, along with five repertoires with anomalous nucleotide sharing. The table comes from immuneACCESS by way of TCRdb, which keeps in-frame sequences with V and J called. Part of the clones is missing from these tables; in studies checked, under half for an unresolved V gene and the rest for unknown reasons. V, J and clone size are taken as reported in that table, and D and trimming were inferred from the DNA itself. Present in this sample are more than 100,000 clones, around 86% of which were seen just once. Of the sample, about 7.4% falls within the top ten clones.

In total, roughly 710 healthy bone marrow donors made up the cohort. All cohort members were sampled while nominally healthy, although unrecorded immune exposures were likely present. The donor was CMV seropositive and was included in the group of about 290 seropositive cohort members. A peripheral blood sample was collected from each donor, and TCR beta sequencing was performed on peripheral blood mononuclear cells. The Qiagen DNeasy Blood Extraction Kit was used to extract genomic DNA from the blood cell samples. The sequenced material came from PBMCs. The clonotype was recovered from a woman aged 45-65 years in good health and CMV-seropositive.

The nucleotide sequence is given as TGTGCCAGCAGTTCGGGGTTCAATCAGCCCCAGCATTTT. The encoded protein is CASSSGFNQPQHF. The rearrangement combines TRBV6-5 with TRBJ1-5; no D gene is confidently identified. As encoded in the germline V gene, CDR1 is MNHEY while CDR2 is SVGAGI. The cysteine opens and the phenylalanine closes a CDR3 of 13 amino acids. Of the read, only the CDR3 DNA is kept; its 39 bases are in frame from base 1. The trim is 4 bases for V and 3 bases for J, with a gap of 7 bases between the germline ends.